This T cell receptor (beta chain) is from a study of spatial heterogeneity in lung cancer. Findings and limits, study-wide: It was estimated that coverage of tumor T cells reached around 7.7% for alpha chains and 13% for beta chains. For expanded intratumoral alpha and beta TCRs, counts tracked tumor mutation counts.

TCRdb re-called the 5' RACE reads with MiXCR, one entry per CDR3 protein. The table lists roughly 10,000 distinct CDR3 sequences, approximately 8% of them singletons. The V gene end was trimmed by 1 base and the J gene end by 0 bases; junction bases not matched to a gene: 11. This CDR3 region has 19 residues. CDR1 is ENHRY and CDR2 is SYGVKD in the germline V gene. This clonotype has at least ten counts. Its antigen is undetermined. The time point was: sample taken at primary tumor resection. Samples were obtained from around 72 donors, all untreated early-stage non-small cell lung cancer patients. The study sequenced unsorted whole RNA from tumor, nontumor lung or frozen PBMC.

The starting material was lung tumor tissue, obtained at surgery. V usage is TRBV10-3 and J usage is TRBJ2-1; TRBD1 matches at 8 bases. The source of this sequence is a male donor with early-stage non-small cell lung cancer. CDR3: CAISELAGGYTSSYNEQFF. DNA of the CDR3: TGTGCCATCAGTGAGTTGGCAGGGGGCTATACGAGCTCCTACAATGAGCAGTTCTTC.